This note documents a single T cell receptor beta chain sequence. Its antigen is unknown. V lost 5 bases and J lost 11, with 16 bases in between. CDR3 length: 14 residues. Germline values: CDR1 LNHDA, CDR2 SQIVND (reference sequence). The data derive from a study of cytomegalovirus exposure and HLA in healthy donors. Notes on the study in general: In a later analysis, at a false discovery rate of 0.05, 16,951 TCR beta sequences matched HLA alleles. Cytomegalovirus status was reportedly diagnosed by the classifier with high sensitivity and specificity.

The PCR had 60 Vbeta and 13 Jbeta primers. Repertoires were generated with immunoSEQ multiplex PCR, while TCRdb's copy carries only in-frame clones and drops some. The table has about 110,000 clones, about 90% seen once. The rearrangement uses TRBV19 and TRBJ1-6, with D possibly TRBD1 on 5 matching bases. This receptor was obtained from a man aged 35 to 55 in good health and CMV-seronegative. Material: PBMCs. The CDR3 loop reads CASSPDRLVPPLHF. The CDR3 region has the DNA TGTGCCAGTAGTCCAGACAGATTAGTACCACCCCTCCACTTT.